These T cell receptor beta chains were read from a single sample in a study of control samples from healthy donors and cancer patients. Produced via immunoSEQ multiplex PCR; TCRdb's table is partial and in-frame only. Among 100,000 to 150,000 clones listed, 80% to 90% were seen once. Sequencing was performed on blood. All receptors come from a man in his forties or fifties in good health. The CDR3 runs from the conserved cysteine through the conserved F or W. The D gene is left open where the match is weak. Not all rows give a size; the values are once, few, many and, for expanded clones, a class.

CDR3 DNA | CDR3 protein | D gene | J gene | clone size | V gene
TGTGCCAGCAGCGAGACGACATATTACTCCTACGAGCAGTACTTC | CASSETTYYSYEQYF | NA | TRBJ2-7 | NA | TRBV6-2/TRBV6-3
TGTGCCAGCAGTACAGGGGACCATCAGCCCCAGCATTTT | CASSTGDHQPQHF | TRBD1 | TRBJ1-5 | once | TRBV27
TGTGCCAGCAGCTTAAATGGCCGGGAAAAACTGTTTTTT | CASSLNGREKLFF | NA | TRBJ1-4 | once | TRBV7-2
TGTGCCAGCTCCCCGGCACAGGCCTACTATGGCTACACCTTC | CASSPAQAYYGYTF | NA | TRBJ1-2 | NA | TRBV6-5
TGTGCCAGCAGCCCCTGGACTAGCGGGGGGATAAGTTACTACAATGAGCAGTTCTTC | CASSPWTSGGISYYNEQFF | TRBD2 | TRBJ2-1 | once | TRBV5-8
TGTGCCAGCAGCTTACCCGACGGACAGGGAGCTTACCAAGAGACCCAGTACTTC | CASSLPDGQGAYQETQYF | TRBD1 | TRBJ2-5 | NA | TRBV7-8
TGCGCCAGCACCGAGGGGAGCTACGAGCAGTACTTC | CASTEGSYEQYF | NA | TRBJ2-7 | NA | TRBV10-2
TGCGCCAGCAGCCGAAGGTTAGAGCGGGGGGCCCAAGAGACCCAGTACTTC | CASSRRLERGAQETQYF | TRBD2 | TRBJ2-5 | NA | TRBV5-1
TGTGCCTGGGCTAGTACGCAGGGGGCGTATCAGCCCCAGCATTTT | CAWASTQGAYQPQHF | TRBD1 | TRBJ1-5 | NA | TRBV30
TGTGCCAGTAGTTTAACTAGCGGGGACTACAATGAGCAGTTCTTC | CASSLTSGDYNEQFF | TRBD2 | TRBJ2-1 | NA | TRBV19
TGTGCCAGCAGTGCGGGCACAGGGGGCGTCGACACCTTC | CASSAGTGGVDTF | TRBD1 | TRBJ1-2 | once | TRBV2
TGTGCCAGCAGGAAAGGGGTCGCCAAAAACATTCAGTACTTC | CASRKGVAKNIQYF | NA | TRBJ2-4 | NA | TRBV6-5
TGCGCCAGCAGCCAAGAGGGGCGGGGGGACTCCTACGAGCAGTACTTC | CASSQEGRGDSYEQYF | TRBD2 | TRBJ2-7 | NA | TRBV4-3
TGCAGTGCTAGTCGTGGACAGAGAGCCTACGAGCAGTACTTC | CSASRGQRAYEQYF | NA | TRBJ2-7 | NA | TRBV20-1
TGTGCCAGTAGTCAGGGTGAGGTGAACACTGAAGCTTTCTTT | CASSQGEVNTEAFF | NA | TRBJ1-1 | NA | TRBV19
TGTGCCAGCAGTTTAAGGGGAACAAACACCGGGGAGCTGTTTTTT | CASSLRGTNTGELFF | NA | TRBJ2-2 | NA | TRBV28
TGTGCCAGCAGCTTCGGAGTGGGGGGAACAGATACGCAGTATTTT | CASSFGVGGTDTQYF | NA | TRBJ2-3 | once | TRBV7-9